This paragraph covers one T cell receptor (beta chain) sequence. Per the germline V gene, CDR1 is LNHDA and CDR2 is SQIVND (reference sequence). V lost 3 bases and J lost 6; bases outside the gene matches: 7. The CDR3 has 15 amino acids. This sample stems from a study of blood T cell repertoires in COVID-19. The overall study: Samples of COVID-19 (acute and convalescent) were obtained from the United States, Italy and Spain. PBMCs, B-cell-depleted T cells, or T cells provided the cDNA or gDNA that made up the material.

Clones were read by immunoSEQ multiplex PCR, and TCRdb kept only the in-frame ones, dropping some. There are some 22,000 clones in the sample; 70% to 90% occur only once, and less than 20% lies in the top ten. The sequencing sample was made of peripheral blood. The origin of this receptor is an elderly woman with acute or convalescent COVID-19. The chain combines TRBV19 with TRBJ2-3; 9 positions match TRBD2. CDR3 coding DNA: TGTGCCAGTAGTATCCGCGGGAGGGCCGGGGATACGCAGTATTTT. Translating it yields CASSIRGRAGDTQYF. Full variable domain (rest looked up from reference TRBV19 and TRBJ2-3): DGGITQSPKYLFRKEGQNVTLSCEQNLNHDAMYWYRQDPGQGLRLIYYSQIVNDFQKGDIAEGYSVSREKKESFPLTVTSAQKNPTAFYLCASSIRGRAGDTQYFGPGTRLTVL.